This TCR beta chain was identified during a study of radiotherapy plus CTLA-4 blockade in lung cancer. This clone was picked up many times. Clones were sequenced by immunoSEQ multiplex PCR, and TCRdb holds only the in-frame ones, with some missing. Of 80,000 to 100,000 clones listed, about 70% are singletons. The germline V and J ends were trimmed by 2 bases and 5 bases, with 13 bases remaining between them. CDR3 length equals 14 residues. Germline CDR1 and CDR2: MNHNY and SVGAGI (reference sequence). The receptor was isolated from a human donor with non-small cell lung cancer who had a partial response to radiotherapy plus ipilimumab. Some clones in this sample may be carry-over from other donors' samples. The chain links TRBV6-6 to TRBJ2-7, with D tentatively TRBD1 (5 bases). The sample here was peripheral blood, taken from a patient treated with radiotherapy plus ipilimumab. The DNA of the CDR3 is TGTGCCAGCAGTTACACCCAGGGCCGGGACGAGCAGTACTTC. Translation: CASSYTQGRDEQYF.